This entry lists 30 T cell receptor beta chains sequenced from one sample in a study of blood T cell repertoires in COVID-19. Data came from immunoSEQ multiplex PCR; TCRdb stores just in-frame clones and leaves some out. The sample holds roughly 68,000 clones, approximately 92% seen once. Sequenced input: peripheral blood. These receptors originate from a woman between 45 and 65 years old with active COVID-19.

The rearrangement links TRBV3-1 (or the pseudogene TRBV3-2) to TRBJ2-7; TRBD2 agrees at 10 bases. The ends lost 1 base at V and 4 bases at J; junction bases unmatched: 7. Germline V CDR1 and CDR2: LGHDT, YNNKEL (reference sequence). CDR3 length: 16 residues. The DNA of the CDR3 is TGTGCCAGCAGCCAAGGACTAGCGGGTGGGTTTTACGAGCAGTACTTC. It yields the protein CASSQGLAGGFYEQYF.

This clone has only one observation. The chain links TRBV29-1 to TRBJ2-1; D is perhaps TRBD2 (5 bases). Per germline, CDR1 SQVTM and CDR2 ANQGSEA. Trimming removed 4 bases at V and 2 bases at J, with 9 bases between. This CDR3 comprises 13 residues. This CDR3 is CSVGGGAYNEQFF. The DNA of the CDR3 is TGCAGCGTTGGAGGAGGCGCCTACAATGAGCAGTTCTTC.

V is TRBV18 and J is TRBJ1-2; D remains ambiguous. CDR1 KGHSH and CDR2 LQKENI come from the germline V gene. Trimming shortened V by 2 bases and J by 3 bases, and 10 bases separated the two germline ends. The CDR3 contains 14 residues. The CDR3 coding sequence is TGTGCCAGCTCACCAGCCCGTACTGACTATGGCTACACCTTC. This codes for CASSPARTDYGYTF.

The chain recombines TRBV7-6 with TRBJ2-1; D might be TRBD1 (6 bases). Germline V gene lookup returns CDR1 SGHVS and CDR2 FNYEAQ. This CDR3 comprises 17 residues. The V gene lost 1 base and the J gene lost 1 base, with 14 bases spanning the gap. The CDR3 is CASSLEGQGMSYNEQFF. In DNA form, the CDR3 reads TGTGCCAGCAGCTTAGAAGGCCAGGGGATGTCCTACAATGAGCAGTTCTTC.

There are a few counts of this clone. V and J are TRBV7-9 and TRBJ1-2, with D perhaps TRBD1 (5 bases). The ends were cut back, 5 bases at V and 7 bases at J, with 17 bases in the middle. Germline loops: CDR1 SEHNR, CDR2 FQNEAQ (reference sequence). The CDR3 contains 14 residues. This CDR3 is CASSRIGVGGGYTF. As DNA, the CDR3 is TGTGCCAGCAGCCGTATCGGCGTCGGGGGTGGCTACACCTTC.

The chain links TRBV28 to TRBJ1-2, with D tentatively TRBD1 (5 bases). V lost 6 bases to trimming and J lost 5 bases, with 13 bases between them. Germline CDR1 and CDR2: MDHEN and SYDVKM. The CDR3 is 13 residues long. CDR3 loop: CASRARVWYGYTF. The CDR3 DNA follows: TGTGCCAGCAGGGCCAGGGTCTGGTATGGCTACACCTTC.

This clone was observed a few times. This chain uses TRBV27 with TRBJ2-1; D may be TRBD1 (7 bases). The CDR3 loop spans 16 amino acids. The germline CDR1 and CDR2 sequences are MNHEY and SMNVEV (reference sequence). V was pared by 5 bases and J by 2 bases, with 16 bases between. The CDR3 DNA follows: TGTGCCAGCAGTCGCACCGGAGGGGGCGCCTACAATGAGCAGTTCTTC. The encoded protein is CASSRTGGGAYNEQFF.

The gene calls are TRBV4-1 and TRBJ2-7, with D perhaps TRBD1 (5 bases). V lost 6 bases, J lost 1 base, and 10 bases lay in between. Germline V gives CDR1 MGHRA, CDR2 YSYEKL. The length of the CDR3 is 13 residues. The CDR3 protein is CASRETGSYEQYF. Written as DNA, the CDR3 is TGCGCCAGCAGGGAAACAGGATCCTACGAGCAGTACTTC.

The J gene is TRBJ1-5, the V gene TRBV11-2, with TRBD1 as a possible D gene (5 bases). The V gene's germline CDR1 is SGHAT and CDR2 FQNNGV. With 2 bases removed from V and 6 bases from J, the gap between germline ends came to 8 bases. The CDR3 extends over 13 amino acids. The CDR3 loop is CASSLRQTQPQHF. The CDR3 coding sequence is TGTGCCAGCAGCTTACGACAGACTCAGCCCCAGCATTTT.

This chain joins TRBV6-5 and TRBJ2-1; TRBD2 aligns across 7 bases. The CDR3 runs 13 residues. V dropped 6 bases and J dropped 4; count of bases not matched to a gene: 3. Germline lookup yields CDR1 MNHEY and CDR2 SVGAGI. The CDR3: CASSLGRYNEQFF. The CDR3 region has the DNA TGTGCCAGCAGCCTCGGGAGGTACAATGAGCAGTTCTTC.

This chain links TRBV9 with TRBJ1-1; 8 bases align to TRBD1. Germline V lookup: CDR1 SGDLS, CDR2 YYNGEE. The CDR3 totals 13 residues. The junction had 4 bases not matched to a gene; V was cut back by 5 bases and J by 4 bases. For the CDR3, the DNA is TGTGCCAGCAGTCTTACAGGGGGCACTGAAGCTTTCTTT. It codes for CASSLTGGTEAFF.

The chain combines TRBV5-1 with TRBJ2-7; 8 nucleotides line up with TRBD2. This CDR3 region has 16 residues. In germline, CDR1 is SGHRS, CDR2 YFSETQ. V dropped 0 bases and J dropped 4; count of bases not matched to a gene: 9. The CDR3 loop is CASSLDGAGGSYEQYF. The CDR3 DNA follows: TGCGCCAGCAGCTTGGATGGGGCGGGAGGTTCGTACGAGCAGTACTTC.

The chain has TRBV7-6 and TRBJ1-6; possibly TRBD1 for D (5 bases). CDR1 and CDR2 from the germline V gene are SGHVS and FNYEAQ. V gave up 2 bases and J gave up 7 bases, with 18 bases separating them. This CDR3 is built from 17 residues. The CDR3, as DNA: TGTGCCAGCAGCTTAACACCGTCGGGGGGAGCGAATTCACCCCTCCACTTT. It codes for CASSLTPSGGANSPLHF.

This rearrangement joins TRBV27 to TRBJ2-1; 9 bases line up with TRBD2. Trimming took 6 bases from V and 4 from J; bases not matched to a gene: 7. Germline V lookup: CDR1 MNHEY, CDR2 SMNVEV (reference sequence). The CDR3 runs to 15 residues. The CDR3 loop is CASRDLAGIYNEQFF. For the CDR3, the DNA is TGTGCCAGCAGAGACCTAGCGGGGATTTACAATGAGCAGTTCTTC.

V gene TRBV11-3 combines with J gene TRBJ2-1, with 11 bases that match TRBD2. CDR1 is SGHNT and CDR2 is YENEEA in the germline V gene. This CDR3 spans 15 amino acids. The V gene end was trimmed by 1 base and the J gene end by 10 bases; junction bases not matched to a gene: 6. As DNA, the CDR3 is TGTGCCAGCAGCTTAGTGTCTAGCGGGAGGAACGAGCAGTTCTTC. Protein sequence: CASSLVSSGRNEQFF.

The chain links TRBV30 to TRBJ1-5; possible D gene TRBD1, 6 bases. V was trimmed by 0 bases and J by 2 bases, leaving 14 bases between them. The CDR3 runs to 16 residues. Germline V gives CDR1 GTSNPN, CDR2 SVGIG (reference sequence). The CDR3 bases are TGTGCCTGGAGTGTACATACGGGGGGCCGCAATCAGCCCCAGCATTTT. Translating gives CAWSVHTGGRNQPQHF.

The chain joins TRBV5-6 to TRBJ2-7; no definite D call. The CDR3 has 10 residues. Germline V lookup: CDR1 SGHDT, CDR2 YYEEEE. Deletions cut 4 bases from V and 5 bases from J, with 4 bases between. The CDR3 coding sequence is TGTGCCAGCAGCCCTAACGAGCAGTACTTC. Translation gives CASSPNEQYF.

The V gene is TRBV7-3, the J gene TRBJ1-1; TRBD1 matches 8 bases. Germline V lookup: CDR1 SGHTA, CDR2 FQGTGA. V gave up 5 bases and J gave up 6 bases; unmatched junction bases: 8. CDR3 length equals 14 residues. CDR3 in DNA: TGTGCCAGCAGCCCCGGGACAGGTGGTCCTGAAGCTTTCTTT. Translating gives CASSPGTGGPEAFF.

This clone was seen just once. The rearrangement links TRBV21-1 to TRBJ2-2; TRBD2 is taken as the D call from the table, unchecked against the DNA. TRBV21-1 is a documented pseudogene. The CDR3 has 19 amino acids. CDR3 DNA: TGTGCCAGCAGCAAAAGGGACCGTACTAGCCGCGGGGGCACCGGGGAGCTGTTTTTT. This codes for CASSKRDRTSRGGTGELFF.

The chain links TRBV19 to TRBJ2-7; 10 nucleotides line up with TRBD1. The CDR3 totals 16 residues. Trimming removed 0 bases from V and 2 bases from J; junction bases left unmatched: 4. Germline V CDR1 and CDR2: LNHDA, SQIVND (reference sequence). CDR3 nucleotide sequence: TGTGCCAGTAGTATAGATTGGACAGGGGGTCCCTACGAGCAGTACTTC. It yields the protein CASSIDWTGGPYEQYF.

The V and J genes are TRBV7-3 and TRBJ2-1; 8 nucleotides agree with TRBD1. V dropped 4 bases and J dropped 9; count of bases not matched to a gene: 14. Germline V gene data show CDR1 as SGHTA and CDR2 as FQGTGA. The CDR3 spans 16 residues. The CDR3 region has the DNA TGTGCCAGCAGCTGGGGGTCCGGACAGGGTCATATTGAGCAGTTCTTC. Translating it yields CASSWGSGQGHIEQFF.

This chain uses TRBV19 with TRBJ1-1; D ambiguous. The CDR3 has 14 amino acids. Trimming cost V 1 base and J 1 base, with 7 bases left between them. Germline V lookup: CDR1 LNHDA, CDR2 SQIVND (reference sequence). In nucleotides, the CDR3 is TGTGCCAGTAGTATAGGGAGGAAGAACACTGAAGCTTTCTTT. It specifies CASSIGRKNTEAFF.

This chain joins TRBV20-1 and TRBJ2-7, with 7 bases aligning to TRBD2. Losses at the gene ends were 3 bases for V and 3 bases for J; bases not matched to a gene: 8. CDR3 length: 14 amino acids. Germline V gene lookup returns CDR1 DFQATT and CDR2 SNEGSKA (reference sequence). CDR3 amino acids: CSASRASGNYEQYF. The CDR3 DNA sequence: TGCAGTGCTAGTAGGGCTAGCGGAAACTACGAGCAGTACTTC.

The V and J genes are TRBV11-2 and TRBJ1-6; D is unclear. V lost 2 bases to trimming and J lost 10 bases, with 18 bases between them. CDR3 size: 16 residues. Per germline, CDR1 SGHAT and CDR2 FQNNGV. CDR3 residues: CASSLNAVAGSSPLHF. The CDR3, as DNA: TGTGCCAGCAGCTTAAATGCTGTGGCAGGTTCCTCACCCCTCCACTTT. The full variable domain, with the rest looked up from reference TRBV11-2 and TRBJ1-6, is EAGVAQSPRYKIIEKRQSVAFWCNPISGHATLYWYQQILGQGPKLLIQFQNNGVVDDSQLPKDRFSAERLKGVDSTLKIQPAKLEDSAVYLCASSLNAVAGSSPLHFGNGTRLTVT.

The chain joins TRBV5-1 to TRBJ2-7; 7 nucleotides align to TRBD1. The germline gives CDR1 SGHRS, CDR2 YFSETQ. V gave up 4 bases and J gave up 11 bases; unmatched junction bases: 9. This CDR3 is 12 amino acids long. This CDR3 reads CASSGTGQREYF. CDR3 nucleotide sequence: TGCGCCAGCAGCGGGACGGGACAGCGCGAGTACTTC.

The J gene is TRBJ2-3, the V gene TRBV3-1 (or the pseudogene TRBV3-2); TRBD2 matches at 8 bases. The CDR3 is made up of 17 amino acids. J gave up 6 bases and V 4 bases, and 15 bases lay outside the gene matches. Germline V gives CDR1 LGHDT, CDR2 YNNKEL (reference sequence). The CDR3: CASSPRDGGAISDTQYF. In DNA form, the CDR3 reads TGTGCCAGCAGCCCGCGGGACGGGGGGGCAATTTCGGATACGCAGTATTTT.

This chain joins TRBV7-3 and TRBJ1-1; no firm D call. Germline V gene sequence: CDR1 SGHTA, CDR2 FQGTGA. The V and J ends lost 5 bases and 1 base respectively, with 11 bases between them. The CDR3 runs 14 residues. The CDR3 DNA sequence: TGTGCCAGCAGCCCATCCAGAGGGAACACTGAAGCTTTCTTT. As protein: CASSPSRGNTEAFF.

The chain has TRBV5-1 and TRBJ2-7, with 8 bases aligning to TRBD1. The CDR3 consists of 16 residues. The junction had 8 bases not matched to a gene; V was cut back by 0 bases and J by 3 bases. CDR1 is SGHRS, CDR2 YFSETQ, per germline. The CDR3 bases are TGCGCCAGCAGCTTGGCCGCGGACAGGGTCGACTACGAGCAGTACTTC. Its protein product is CASSLAADRVDYEQYF. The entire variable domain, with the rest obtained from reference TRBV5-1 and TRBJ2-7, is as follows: KAGVTQTPRYLIKTRGQQVTLSCSPISGHRSVSWYQQTPGQGLQFLFEYFSETQRNKGNFPGRFSGRQFSNSRSEMNVSTLELGDSALYLCASSLAADRVDYEQYFGPGTRLTVT.

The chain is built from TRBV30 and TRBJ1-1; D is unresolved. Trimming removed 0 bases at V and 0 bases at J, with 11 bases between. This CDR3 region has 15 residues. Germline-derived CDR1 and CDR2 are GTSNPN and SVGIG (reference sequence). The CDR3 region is CAWSVLGSMNTEAFF. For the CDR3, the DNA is TGTGCCTGGAGTGTACTGGGCAGTATGAACACTGAAGCTTTCTTT.

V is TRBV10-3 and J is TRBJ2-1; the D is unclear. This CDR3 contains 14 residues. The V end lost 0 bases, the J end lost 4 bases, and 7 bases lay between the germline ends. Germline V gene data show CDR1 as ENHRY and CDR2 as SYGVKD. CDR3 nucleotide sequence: TGTGCCATCAGTGAGTCATTTCCGTACAATGAGCAGTTCTTC. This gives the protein CAISESFPYNEQFF.